This T cell receptor beta chain was recorded in a study of patients and donors after allogeneic stem cell transplantation. There are 14 residues in the CDR3. V dropped 2 bases and J dropped 6 bases, with 10 bases sitting between them. From germline, CDR1 is MNHNS and CDR2 SASEGT. Each CDR3 protein gets one entry after TCRdb re-called the RT-PCR reads with MiXCR. Here the sample spans approximately 430,000 distinct CDR3 sequences, under 20% being singletons. This receptor was obtained from a human donor who was either an allogeneic HSCT recipient or a stem cell or donor lymphocyte infusion donor (not recorded which). It is not recorded whose cells these are; they may come from a transplant donor. V gene TRBV6-1 combines with J gene TRBJ1-4; D is unclear. Sequenced material: blood, either unsorted or a sorted T cell fraction (not recorded which). DNA for the CDR3: TGTGCCAGCAGTGAATCTCGACCTGATGAAAAACTGTTTTTT. Translating it yields CASSESRPDEKLFF.